A selection of T cell receptor beta chains follows, all from one sample in a study of blood T cell repertoires in COVID-19. Libraries were prepared by immunoSEQ multiplex PCR; TCRdb keeps only in-frame clonotypes and omits some of them. The table records some 530,000 clones, approximately 91% of them present only once. The sample consisted of PBMCs or T cells enriched from blood (not recorded which). Receptors originate from a woman between 55 and 75 years old who had recovered from COVID-19. Each CDR3 is given with its conserved first and last residue. A D gene is named only where the DNA matches it firmly. The size field is filled for only some rows; it gives once, few, many or a size class.

v_call: TRBV6-4; j_call: TRBJ1-1; clone_size: NA; cdr3_length: 15; d_call: NA; cdr3_nt: TGTGCCAGCAGTGTGGGCAGGGGCAGGGACACTGAAGCTTTCTTT; cdr3_aa: CASSVGRGRDTEAFF
v_call: TRBV2; j_call: TRBJ1-2; clone_size: NA; cdr3_length: 14; d_call: TRBD1; cdr3_nt: TGTGCCAGCAGTGCGGACAGGGAGCCTCCGGGCTACACCTTC; cdr3_aa: CASSADREPPGYTF
v_call: TRBV5-1; j_call: TRBJ1-4; clone_size: NA; cdr3_length: 16; d_call: TRBD1; cdr3_nt: TGCGCCAGCAGCGTGTCAGGGGGATCGACTAATGAAAAACTGTTTTTT; cdr3_aa: CASSVSGGSTNEKLFF
v_call: TRBV18; j_call: TRBJ2-7; clone_size: NA; cdr3_length: 12; d_call: NA; cdr3_nt: TGTGCCAGCTCACCTGGCGGGTACGAGCAGTACTTC; cdr3_aa: CASSPGGYEQYF
v_call: TRBV6-5; j_call: TRBJ2-3; clone_size: NA; cdr3_length: 15; d_call: TRBD2; cdr3_nt: TGTGCCAGCAGCCGAGGGACTAGCGGGGAGAATACGCAGTATTTT; cdr3_aa: CASSRGTSGENTQYF
v_call: TRBV19; j_call: TRBJ1-1; clone_size: NA; cdr3_length: 14; d_call: TRBD1; cdr3_nt: TGTGCCAGTAAACCGTGGACAGGGGAAATCGAAGCTTTCTTT; cdr3_aa: CASKPWTGEIEAFF
v_call: TRBV6-2/TRBV6-3; j_call: TRBJ1-3; clone_size: NA; cdr3_length: 15; d_call: NA; cdr3_nt: TGTGCCAGCAGTTATTGGGGGCAACCTGGAAACACCATATATTTT; cdr3_aa: CASSYWGQPGNTIYF
v_call: TRBV29-1; j_call: TRBJ2-5; clone_size: NA; cdr3_length: 12; d_call: NA; cdr3_nt: TGCAGCGCGAGACAGTCCCTGGAGACCCAGTACTTC; cdr3_aa: CSARQSLETQYF
v_call: TRBV30; j_call: TRBJ1-3; clone_size: NA; cdr3_length: 16; d_call: NA; cdr3_nt: TGTGCCTGGACAGGGGCCCTCTCTCAGGCTGGAAACACCATATATTTT; cdr3_aa: CAWTGALSQAGNTIYF
v_call: TRBV3-1/TRBV3-2; j_call: TRBJ2-7; clone_size: NA; cdr3_length: 14; d_call: NA; cdr3_nt: TGTGCCAGCAGCCAAGATTTCGCGGTGGGTGAGCAGTACTTC; cdr3_aa: CASSQDFAVGEQYF
v_call: TRBV7-8; j_call: TRBJ1-5; clone_size: NA; cdr3_length: 15; d_call: NA; cdr3_nt: TGTGCCAGCAGCCTCAGCGACCCAAGCAATCAGCCCCAGCATTTT; cdr3_aa: CASSLSDPSNQPQHF
v_call: TRBV5-8; j_call: TRBJ2-1; clone_size: NA; cdr3_length: 15; d_call: TRBD1; cdr3_nt: TGTGCCAGCAGTACCCGGGACAGCCCCTACAATGAGCAGTTCTTC; cdr3_aa: CASSTRDSPYNEQFF
v_call: TRBV7-8; j_call: TRBJ1-1; clone_size: NA; cdr3_length: 15; d_call: NA; cdr3_nt: TGTGCCAGCAGCTTAGTAACACACCCGAACACTGAAGCTTTCTTT; cdr3_aa: CASSLVTHPNTEAFF
v_call: TRBV2; j_call: TRBJ1-5; clone_size: once; cdr3_length: 16; d_call: TRBD1; cdr3_nt: TGTGCCAGCAGTGAAGCCCGGACAGGGGGCGATCAGCCCCAGCATTTT; cdr3_aa: CASSEARTGGDQPQHF
v_call: TRBV7-7; j_call: TRBJ2-3; clone_size: once; cdr3_length: 16; d_call: NA; cdr3_nt: TGTGCCAGCAGCACGGGTCTAAACCCCGCGGGAGATACGCAGTATTTT; cdr3_aa: CASSTGLNPAGDTQYF
v_call: TRBV27; j_call: TRBJ1-1; clone_size: once; cdr3_length: 14; d_call: TRBD1; cdr3_nt: TGTGCCAGCAGTTTTGAGACAGGGGTGGGGAAAGCTTTCTTT; cdr3_aa: CASSFETGVGKAFF
v_call: TRBV30; j_call: TRBJ1-4; clone_size: NA; cdr3_length: 13; d_call: NA; cdr3_nt: TGTGCCTGGAGTCAAGGGGGGGATGAAAAACTGTTTTTT; cdr3_aa: CAWSQGGDEKLFF
v_call: TRBV5-4; j_call: TRBJ2-6; clone_size: once; cdr3_length: 13; d_call: NA; cdr3_nt: TGTGCCAGCAGCTTACAGGGTGCCAACGTCCTGACTTTC; cdr3_aa: CASSLQGANVLTF
v_call: TRBV24-1; j_call: TRBJ1-2; clone_size: NA; cdr3_length: 14; d_call: TRBD1; cdr3_nt: TGTGCCACCAGTCGCACAGGGGCACGGTCGGGCTACACCTTC; cdr3_aa: CATSRTGARSGYTF
v_call: TRBV5-1; j_call: TRBJ1-1; clone_size: NA; cdr3_length: 15; d_call: NA; cdr3_nt: TGCGCCAGCAGCTTGGTGTCAGCGAGCAACACTGAAGCTTTCTTT; cdr3_aa: CASSLVSASNTEAFF
v_call: TRBV9; j_call: TRBJ2-2; clone_size: NA; cdr3_length: 14; d_call: NA; cdr3_nt: TGTGCCAGCAGCGTCACAGGGATCACCGGGGAGCTGTTTTTT; cdr3_aa: CASSVTGITGELFF
v_call: TRBV5-4; j_call: TRBJ2-7; clone_size: NA; cdr3_length: 13; d_call: TRBD1; cdr3_nt: TGTGCCAGCAGCGAGGGACAGCCTTACGAGCAGTACTTC; cdr3_aa: CASSEGQPYEQYF
v_call: TRBV19; j_call: TRBJ2-7; clone_size: many; cdr3_length: 15; d_call: TRBD1; cdr3_nt: TGTGCCAGTACGCCTACAGGGGGATTGGGCTACGAGCAGTACTTC; cdr3_aa: CASTPTGGLGYEQYF
v_call: TRBV5-4; j_call: TRBJ2-1; clone_size: NA; cdr3_length: 15; d_call: TRBD1; cdr3_nt: TGTGCCAGCAGCTTGCGGGACAGGGGGAACAATGAGCAGTTCTTC; cdr3_aa: CASSLRDRGNNEQFF
v_call: TRBV4-2; j_call: TRBJ2-1; clone_size: once; cdr3_length: 15; d_call: NA; cdr3_nt: TGTGCCAGCAGCCAAGAGACTCCGACCTACAATGAGCAGTTCTTC; cdr3_aa: CASSQETPTYNEQFF
v_call: TRBV9; j_call: TRBJ2-5; clone_size: NA; cdr3_length: 19; d_call: TRBD2; cdr3_nt: TGTGCCAGCAGCCCTTATCCCCAGGGACTAGCGGTCGATCGGGAGACCCAGTACTTC; cdr3_aa: CASSPYPQGLAVDRETQYF
v_call: TRBV27; j_call: TRBJ1-2; clone_size: NA; cdr3_length: 14; d_call: TRBD1; cdr3_nt: TGTGCCAGCAGTACCGACAGGGGCGCCTATGGCTACACCTTC; cdr3_aa: CASSTDRGAYGYTF
v_call: TRBV10-1; j_call: TRBJ2-1; clone_size: once; cdr3_length: 12; d_call: TRBD1; cdr3_nt: TGCGCCACCCGGGACAGCTACAATGAGCAGTTCTTC; cdr3_aa: CATRDSYNEQFF
v_call: TRBV18; j_call: TRBJ2-1; clone_size: NA; cdr3_length: 16; d_call: TRBD2; cdr3_nt: TGTGCCAGCTCACGTACCGGGGGGGCCTCTTACAATGAGCAGTTCTTC; cdr3_aa: CASSRTGGASYNEQFF
v_call: TRBV7-2; j_call: TRBJ1-1; clone_size: NA; cdr3_length: 13; d_call: TRBD1; cdr3_nt: TGTGCCAGCAGCCCCCAGGGGGGCACTGAAGCTTTCTTT; cdr3_aa: CASSPQGGTEAFF
v_call: TRBV29-1; j_call: TRBJ2-5; clone_size: few; cdr3_length: 13; d_call: NA; cdr3_nt: TGCAGCGTTGAAGGCCGGTACCAAGAGACCCAGTACTTC; cdr3_aa: CSVEGRYQETQYF
v_call: TRBV18; j_call: TRBJ1-6; clone_size: NA; cdr3_length: 14; d_call: NA; cdr3_nt: TGTGCCAGCTCACCAAGCGACGGCGGTGCACCCCTCCACTTT; cdr3_aa: CASSPSDGGAPLHF
v_call: TRBV3-1/TRBV3-2; j_call: TRBJ1-5; clone_size: once; cdr3_length: 14; d_call: NA; cdr3_nt: TGTGCCAGCAGCCCACGGGGTGCCGCTCAGCCCCAGCATTTT; cdr3_aa: CASSPRGAAQPQHF
v_call: TRBV5-1; j_call: TRBJ2-2; clone_size: NA; cdr3_length: 15; d_call: TRBD2; cdr3_nt: TGCGCCCGCCGGGCGGGGGGGCTGAACACCGGGGAGCTGTTTTTT; cdr3_aa: CARRAGGLNTGELFF
v_call: TRBV12-3/TRBV12-4; j_call: TRBJ1-2; clone_size: NA; cdr3_length: 12; d_call: NA; cdr3_nt: TGTGCCAGCAGCCCAACAGGGTATGGCTACACCTTC; cdr3_aa: CASSPTGYGYTF
v_call: TRBV5-1; j_call: TRBJ1-1; clone_size: NA; cdr3_length: 14; d_call: NA; cdr3_nt: TGCGCCAGCAGCCCCCGTTGGGGTGACAGGGAAGCTTTCTTT; cdr3_aa: CASSPRWGDREAFF
v_call: TRBV11-3; j_call: TRBJ1-3; clone_size: NA; cdr3_length: 15; d_call: NA; cdr3_nt: TGTGCCAGCAGCTGGAGGGTTGTCTCTGGAAACACCATATATTTT; cdr3_aa: CASSWRVVSGNTIYF
v_call: TRBV5-1; j_call: TRBJ2-3; clone_size: NA; cdr3_length: 16; d_call: NA; cdr3_nt: TGCGCCAGCAGCTTGTCTCTTTCGACTAGCACAGATACGCAGTATTTT; cdr3_aa: CASSLSLSTSTDTQYF
v_call: TRBV7-2; j_call: TRBJ1-1; clone_size: NA; cdr3_length: 15; d_call: TRBD1; cdr3_nt: TGTGCCAGCAGCTACACAGGGGACAGGAACACTGAAGCTTTCTTT; cdr3_aa: CASSYTGDRNTEAFF
v_call: TRBV6-5; j_call: TRBJ2-2; clone_size: NA; cdr3_length: 15; d_call: TRBD2; cdr3_nt: TGTGCCAGCACGCGCGGGGGGGCTAACACCGGGGAGCTGTTTTTT; cdr3_aa: CASTRGGANTGELFF
v_call: TRBV5-1; j_call: TRBJ1-1; clone_size: NA; cdr3_length: 14; d_call: NA; cdr3_nt: TGCGCCAGCAGCTTGGGCGACATTAACACTGAAGCTTTCTTT; cdr3_aa: CASSLGDINTEAFF
v_call: TRBV5-4; j_call: TRBJ2-2; clone_size: NA; cdr3_length: 17; d_call: TRBD1; cdr3_nt: TGTGCCAGCAGCTTGGGGACAGGGGGCGCGAACACCGGGGAGCTGTTTTTT; cdr3_aa: CASSLGTGGANTGELFF
v_call: TRBV19; j_call: TRBJ2-2; clone_size: few; cdr3_length: 15; d_call: TRBD1; cdr3_nt: TGTGCCAGTAGTATGGGACAGGGGTACACCGGGGAGCTGTTTTTT; cdr3_aa: CASSMGQGYTGELFF
v_call: TRBV10-3; j_call: TRBJ1-3; clone_size: once; cdr3_length: 13; d_call: TRBD1; cdr3_nt: TGTGCCATCGGACAGGGTGCAGGAAACACCATATATTTT; cdr3_aa: CAIGQGAGNTIYF
v_call: TRBV5-6; j_call: TRBJ2-6; clone_size: NA; cdr3_length: 15; d_call: NA; cdr3_nt: TGTGCCAGCAGCCGACCGGGGGCTGGGGCCAACGTCCTGACTTTC; cdr3_aa: CASSRPGAGANVLTF
v_call: TRBV11-3; j_call: TRBJ1-1; clone_size: NA; cdr3_length: 13; d_call: NA; cdr3_nt: TGTGCCAGCAGCTTAGATCCCACGGGTGAAGCTTTCTTT; cdr3_aa: CASSLDPTGEAFF
v_call: TRBV6-2/TRBV6-3; j_call: TRBJ2-3; clone_size: NA; cdr3_length: 12; d_call: NA; cdr3_nt: TGTGCCAGCACCCCCGGCACAGATACGCAGTATTTT; cdr3_aa: CASTPGTDTQYF
v_call: TRBV7-2; j_call: TRBJ1-5; clone_size: NA; cdr3_length: 13; d_call: NA; cdr3_nt: TGTGCCAGCAGCAGGGACTTCAATCAGCCCCAGCATTTT; cdr3_aa: CASSRDFNQPQHF
v_call: TRBV6-1; j_call: TRBJ1-1; clone_size: NA; cdr3_length: 13; d_call: NA; cdr3_nt: TGTGCCAGCAGTGACCCACCAGAGCGAGGGGCTTTCTTT; cdr3_aa: CASSDPPERGAFF
v_call: TRBV10-2; j_call: TRBJ1-1; clone_size: NA; cdr3_length: 18; d_call: TRBD1; cdr3_nt: TGCGCCAGCAGTGAGTCTAGGTTGCGACAGGGGGCGAACACTGAAGCTTTCTTT; cdr3_aa: CASSESRLRQGANTEAFF
v_call: TRBV6-6; j_call: TRBJ1-5; clone_size: NA; cdr3_length: 15; d_call: TRBD1; cdr3_nt: TGTGCCAGCAGGACCGGGACAGGGTTAAATCAGCCCCAGCATTTT; cdr3_aa: CASRTGTGLNQPQHF
v_call: TRBV7-9; j_call: TRBJ2-7; clone_size: NA; cdr3_length: 15; d_call: NA; cdr3_nt: TGTGCCAGCAGCCGTTACCGGGACAAGTCCTACGAGCAGTACTTC; cdr3_aa: CASSRYRDKSYEQYF
v_call: TRBV7-9; j_call: TRBJ1-1; clone_size: NA; cdr3_length: 19; d_call: NA; cdr3_nt: TGTGCCAGCAGGTCCCCTTCTCGCAGGGTCCGATTAAAGGGTACTGAAGCTTTCTTT; cdr3_aa: CASRSPSRRVRLKGTEAFF
v_call: TRBV24-1; j_call: TRBJ2-1; clone_size: NA; cdr3_length: 14; d_call: TRBD1; cdr3_nt: TGTGCCACCAGTGATCACAGGGGCCACAATGAGCAGTTCTTC; cdr3_aa: CATSDHRGHNEQFF
v_call: TRBV6-1; j_call: TRBJ2-2; clone_size: NA; cdr3_length: 16; d_call: NA; cdr3_nt: TGTGCCAGCAGTGACCGCGCGGGGGCTTACACCGGGGAGCTGTTTTTT; cdr3_aa: CASSDRAGAYTGELFF
v_call: TRBV3-1/TRBV3-2; j_call: TRBJ1-4; clone_size: NA; cdr3_length: 14; d_call: NA; cdr3_nt: TGTGCCAGCAGCCAGTCCTACAGTAATGAAAAACTGTTTTTT; cdr3_aa: CASSQSYSNEKLFF
v_call: TRBV27; j_call: TRBJ2-6; clone_size: NA; cdr3_length: 18; d_call: TRBD1; cdr3_nt: TGTGCCAGCAGTTTATCCCGGACAGGGTTGGGAGGGGCCAACGTCCTGACTTTC; cdr3_aa: CASSLSRTGLGGANVLTF
v_call: TRBV6-1; j_call: TRBJ1-2; clone_size: NA; cdr3_length: 11; d_call: NA; cdr3_nt: TGTGCCAGCAGTGAGTATATTGGCTACACCTTC; cdr3_aa: CASSEYIGYTF
v_call: TRBV19; j_call: TRBJ2-1; clone_size: NA; cdr3_length: 15; d_call: NA; cdr3_nt: TGTGCCAGTAGTATTCTCTTTTGGACAGACAATGAGCAGTTCTTC; cdr3_aa: CASSILFWTDNEQFF